These T cell receptor beta chains were read from a single sample in a study of radiation and T cells in renal cell carcinoma. Using immunoSEQ multiplex PCR, the repertoire was profiled, and TCRdb retains in-frame clones only, with some absent. The table includes 90,000 to 95,000 clones, 70% to 85% detected once. Specimen: blood, collected from a patient whose treatment included radiotherapy and nephrectomy. Every receptor here comes from a man in his 60s with renal cell carcinoma. CDR3s include the opening cysteine and the closing phenylalanine or tryptophan.

V	CDR3
TRBV27	CASSLSYWTSGSNEQFF
TRBV11-2	CASSLDGQVVGEQYF
TRBV6-1	CASKGSGGPQETQYF
TRBV6-1	CASSVTGVLAFF
TRBV11-2	CASSLNSGGYNEQFF
TRBV9	CASSVEAGDTDTQYF
TRBV29-1	CSVVREVRRADTQYF
TRBV5-1	CASSWYGREETQYF
TRBV28	CASSFDHPSFRRESSGRPYEQYF
TRBV6-1	CASSIDSNRDQPQHF
TRBV5-1	CASSNGRHNEQFF
TRBV15	CATSSLAGSSYNEQFF
TRBV15	CATSSPGLVYNEQFF
TRBV7-9	CASSLAPETQYF
TRBV19	CASSTRTGQGTDTQYF
TRBV28	CASRRTSGSYEQYF
TRBV2	CASSDLAGTDTQYF
TRBV9	CASREGLAGDYEQFF
TRBV28	CASSFGDRHNQPQHF
TRBV5-1	CASSWTGTGSGNTIYF
TRBV2	CASSWGTGTNTGELFF
TRBV7-6	CASSLVRGTGELFF
TRBV18	CASSHPTRGEVYEQYF
TRBV28	CASSGGWEPQHF
TRBV29-1	CSDLRGGRRDEQFF
TRBV10-3	CAITGDNEQFF
TRBV5-6	CASSLGPGLVTEAFF